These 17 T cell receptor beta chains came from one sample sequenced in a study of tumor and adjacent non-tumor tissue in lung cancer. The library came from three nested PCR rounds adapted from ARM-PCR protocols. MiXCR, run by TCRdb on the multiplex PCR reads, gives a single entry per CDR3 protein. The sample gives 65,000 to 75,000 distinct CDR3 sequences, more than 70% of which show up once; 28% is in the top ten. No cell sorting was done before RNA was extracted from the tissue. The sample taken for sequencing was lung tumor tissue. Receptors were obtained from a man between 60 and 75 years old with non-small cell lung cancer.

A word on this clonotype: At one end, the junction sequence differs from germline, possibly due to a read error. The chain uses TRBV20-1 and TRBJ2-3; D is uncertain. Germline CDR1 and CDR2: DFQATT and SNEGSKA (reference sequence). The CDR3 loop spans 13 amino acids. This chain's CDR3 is CNARSLNTDTQCF. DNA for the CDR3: TGCAATGCTAGATCGCTCAACACGGATACGCAGTGTTTT.

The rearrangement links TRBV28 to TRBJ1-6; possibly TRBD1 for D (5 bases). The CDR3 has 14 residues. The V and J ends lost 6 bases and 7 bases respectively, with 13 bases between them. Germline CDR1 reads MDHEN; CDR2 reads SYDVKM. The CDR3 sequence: CASRKGDLNSPLHF. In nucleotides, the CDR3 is TGTGCCAGCAGAAAAGGGGATTTGAATTCACCCCTCCACTTT.

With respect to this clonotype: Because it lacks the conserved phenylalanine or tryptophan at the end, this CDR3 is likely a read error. The CDR3 coding sequence is TGTGCCAGCATAAGCCAAAGGGATGGCTACACCATC. Its protein product is CASISQRDGYTI. This sequence joins TRBV6-6 and TRBJ1-2; D remains unclear. V dropped 7 bases and J dropped 6 bases, with 12 bases sitting between them. The CDR3 runs 12 residues. Germline V gene data show CDR1 as MNHNY and CDR2 as SVGAGI (reference sequence).

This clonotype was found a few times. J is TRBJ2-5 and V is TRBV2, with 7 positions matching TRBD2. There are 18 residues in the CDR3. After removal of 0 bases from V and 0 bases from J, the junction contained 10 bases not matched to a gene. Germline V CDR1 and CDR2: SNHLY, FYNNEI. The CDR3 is CASSEALQVGRYQETQYF. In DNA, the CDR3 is TGTGCCAGCAGTGAAGCGCTTCAGGTCGGGAGGTACCAAGAGACCCAGTACTTC.

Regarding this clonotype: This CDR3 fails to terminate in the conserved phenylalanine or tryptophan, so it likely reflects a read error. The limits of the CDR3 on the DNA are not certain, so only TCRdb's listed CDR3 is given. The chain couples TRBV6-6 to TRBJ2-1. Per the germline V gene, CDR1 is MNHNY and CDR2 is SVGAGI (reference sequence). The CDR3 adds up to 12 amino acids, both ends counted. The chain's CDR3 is CASSITGDELFS.

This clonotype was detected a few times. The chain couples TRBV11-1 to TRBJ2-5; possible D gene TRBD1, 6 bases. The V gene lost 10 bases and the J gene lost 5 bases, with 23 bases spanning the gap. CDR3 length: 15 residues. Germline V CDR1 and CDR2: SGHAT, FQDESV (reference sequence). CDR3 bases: TGTGCCAACAGTCATACAGTGGCAGGGGTGGAGACCCAGTACTTC. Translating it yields CANSHTVAGVETQYF. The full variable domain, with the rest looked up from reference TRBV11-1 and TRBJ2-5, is EAEVAQSPRYKITEKSQAVAFWCDPISGHATLYWYRQILGQGPELLVQFQDESVVDDSQLPKDRFSAERLKGVDSTLKIQPAELGDSAMYLCANSHTVAGVETQYFGPGTRLLVL.

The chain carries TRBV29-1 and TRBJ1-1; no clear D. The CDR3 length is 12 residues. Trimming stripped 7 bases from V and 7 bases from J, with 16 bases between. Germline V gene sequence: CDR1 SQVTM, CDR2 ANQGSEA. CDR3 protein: CSAAPLADEAFF. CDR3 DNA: TGCAGCGCCGCCCCCCTTGCTGATGAAGCTTTCTTT. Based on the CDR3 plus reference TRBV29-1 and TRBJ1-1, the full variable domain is SAVISQKPSRDICQRGTSLTIQCQVDSQVTMMFWYRQQPGQSLTLIATANQGSEATYESGFVIDKFPISRPNLTFSTLTVSNMSPEDSSIYLCSAAPLADEAFFGQGTRLTVV.

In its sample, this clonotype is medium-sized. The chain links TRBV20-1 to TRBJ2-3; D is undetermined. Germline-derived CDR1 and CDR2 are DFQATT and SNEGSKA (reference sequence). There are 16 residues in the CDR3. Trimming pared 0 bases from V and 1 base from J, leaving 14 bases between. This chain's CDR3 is CSARDPVTGGTDTQYF. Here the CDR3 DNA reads TGCAGTGCTAGAGATCCAGTCACGGGTGGCACAGATACGCAGTATTTT.

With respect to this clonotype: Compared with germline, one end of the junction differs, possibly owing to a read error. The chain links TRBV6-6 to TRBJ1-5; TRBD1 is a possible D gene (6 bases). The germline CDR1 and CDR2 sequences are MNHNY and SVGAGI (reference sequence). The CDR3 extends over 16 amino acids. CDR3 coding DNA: TGTGCCAGCAGTTACCGTGGGGGGGCTAGCAATCAGCCCCAGTATTTC. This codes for CASSYRGGASNQPQYF.

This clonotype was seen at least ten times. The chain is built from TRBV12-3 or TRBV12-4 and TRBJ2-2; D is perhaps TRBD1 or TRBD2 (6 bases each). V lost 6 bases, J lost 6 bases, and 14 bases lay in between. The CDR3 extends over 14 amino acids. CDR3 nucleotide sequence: TGTGCCAGCAGAGATAAGGGGGGAGCCGGGGAGCTGTTTTTT. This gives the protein CASRDKGGAGELFF.

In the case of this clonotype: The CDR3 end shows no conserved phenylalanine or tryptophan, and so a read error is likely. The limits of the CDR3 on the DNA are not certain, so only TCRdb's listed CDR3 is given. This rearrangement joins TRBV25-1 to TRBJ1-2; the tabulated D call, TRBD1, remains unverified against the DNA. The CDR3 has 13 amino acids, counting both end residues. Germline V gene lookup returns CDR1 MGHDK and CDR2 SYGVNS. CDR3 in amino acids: CASSGPGGYGYSL.

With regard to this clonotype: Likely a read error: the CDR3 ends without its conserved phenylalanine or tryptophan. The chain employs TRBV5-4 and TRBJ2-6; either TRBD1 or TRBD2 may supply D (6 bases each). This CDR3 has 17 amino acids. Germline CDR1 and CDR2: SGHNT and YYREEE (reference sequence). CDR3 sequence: CASSSERGASGVNVLTS. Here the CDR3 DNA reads TGTGCCAGCAGCTCTGAGAGGGGGGCGTCTGGGGTCAACGTCCTGACTTCC.

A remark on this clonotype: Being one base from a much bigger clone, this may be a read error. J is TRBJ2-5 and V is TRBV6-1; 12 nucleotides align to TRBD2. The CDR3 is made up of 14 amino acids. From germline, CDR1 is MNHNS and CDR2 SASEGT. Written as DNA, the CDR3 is TGTGTCACCTCCCCGACTAGCGGGAGAGAGACCCAGTACTTC. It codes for CVTSPTSGRETQYF.

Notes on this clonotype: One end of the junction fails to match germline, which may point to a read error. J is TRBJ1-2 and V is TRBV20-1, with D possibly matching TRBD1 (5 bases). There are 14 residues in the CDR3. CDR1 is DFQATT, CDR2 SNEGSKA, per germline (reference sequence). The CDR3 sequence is CSANEIRRGYDYTF. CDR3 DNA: TGCAGTGCTAATGAGATTCGAAGGGGCTATGACTACACCTTC.

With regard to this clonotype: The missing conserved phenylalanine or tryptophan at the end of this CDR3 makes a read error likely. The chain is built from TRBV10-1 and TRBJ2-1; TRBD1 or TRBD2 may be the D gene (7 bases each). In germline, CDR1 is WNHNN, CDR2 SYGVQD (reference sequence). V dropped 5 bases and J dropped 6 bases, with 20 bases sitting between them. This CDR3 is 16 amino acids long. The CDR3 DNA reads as TGCGCCAGCAGTCCCGGGACCAGGGGGAGGGGCAATGAGCAGTTCGTC. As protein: CASSPGTRGRGNEQFV.

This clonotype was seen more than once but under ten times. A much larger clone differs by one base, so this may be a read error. DNA for the CDR3: TGCAGTGCTACCCCCGGGAATAGCGGGTTTGGGACAGATACGCAGTATTTT. This codes for CSATPGNSGFGTDTQYF. V gene TRBV20-1 combines with J gene TRBJ2-3, with TRBD2 matching over 7 bases. The germline V gene has CDR1 DFQATT and CDR2 SNEGSKA (reference sequence). The CDR3 has 17 residues. V was clipped by 4 bases and J by 3 bases; unmatched bases: 16.

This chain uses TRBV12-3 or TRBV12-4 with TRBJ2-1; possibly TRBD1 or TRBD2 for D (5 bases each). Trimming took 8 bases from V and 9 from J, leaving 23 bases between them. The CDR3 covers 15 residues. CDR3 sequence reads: CASGATGRVGAEQFF. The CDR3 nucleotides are TGTGCCAGCGGCGCAACAGGTCGGGTCGGGGCTGAGCAGTTCTTC.